This T cell receptor beta chain comes out of a study of human T cells and chemical hapten exposure. Findings and caveats of the study: Correlating positively with patch test score were the PT1 expanded TCR counts.

The CDR3 has 17 residues. Germline CDR1 is DFQATT and CDR2 is SNEGSKA (reference sequence). Trimming removed 1 base from V and 9 bases from J; junction bases left unmatched: 12. Time point described: patch test 3, about 24 weeks after DPC sensitization. Indicated treatment: therapeutic diphenylcyclopropenone sensitization with weekly scalp DPC. Staff drew blood before applying each patch test. This clonotype was observed a handful of times. Its specificity is unknown. Per the authors' pipeline: Sample-level TCR yields exhibited a median of around 90,000, with a range of roughly 20,000 to 750,000. TCRdb processed the RACE reads anew with MiXCR; each CDR3 protein has one entry. Clone size and V and J calls follow TCRdb, not the original study. This table has 180,000 or so distinct CDR3 sequences, about 25% appearing once.

This material consisted of whole blood, taken in connection with sensitization to the hapten diphenylcyclopropenone (DPC). The TCR originated in a woman aged 40 to 49 with alopecia areata. Some clones in this sample may be carry-over from other donors' samples. V is TRBV20-1 and J is TRBJ2-1; 13 bases agree with TRBD2. CDR3 in DNA: TGCAGTGCTAGAGTCACACCGGGACTAGCGGGATTCGTTGAGCAGTTCTTC. Translating it yields CSARVTPGLAGFVEQFF.